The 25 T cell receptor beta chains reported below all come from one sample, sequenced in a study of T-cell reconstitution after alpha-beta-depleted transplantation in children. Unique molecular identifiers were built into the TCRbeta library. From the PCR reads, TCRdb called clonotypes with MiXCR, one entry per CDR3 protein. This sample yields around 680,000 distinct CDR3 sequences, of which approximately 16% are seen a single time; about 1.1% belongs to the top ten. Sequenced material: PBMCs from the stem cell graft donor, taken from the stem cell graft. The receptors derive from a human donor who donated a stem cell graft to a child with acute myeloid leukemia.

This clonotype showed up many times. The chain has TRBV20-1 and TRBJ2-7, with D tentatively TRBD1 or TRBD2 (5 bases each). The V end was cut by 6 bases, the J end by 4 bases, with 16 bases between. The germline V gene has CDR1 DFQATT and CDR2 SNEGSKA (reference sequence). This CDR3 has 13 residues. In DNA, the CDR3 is TGCAGTGCCCTAGCAGTAGGGGAATACGAGCAGTACTTC. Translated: CSALAVGEYEQYF.

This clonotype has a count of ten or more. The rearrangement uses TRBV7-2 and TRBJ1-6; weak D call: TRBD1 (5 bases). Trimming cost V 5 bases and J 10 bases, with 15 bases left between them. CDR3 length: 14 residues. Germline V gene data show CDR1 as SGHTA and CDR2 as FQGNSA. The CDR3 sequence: CASSPIGGGSPLHF. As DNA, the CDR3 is TGTGCCAGCAGCCCAATCGGGGGAGGCTCACCCCTCCACTTT. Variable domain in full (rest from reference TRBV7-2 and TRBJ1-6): GAGVSQSPSNKVTEKGKDVELRCDPISGHTALYWYRQSLGQGLEFLIYFQGNSAPDKSGLPSDRFSAERTGGSVSTLTIQRTQQEDSAVYLCASSPIGGGSPLHFGNGTRLTVT.

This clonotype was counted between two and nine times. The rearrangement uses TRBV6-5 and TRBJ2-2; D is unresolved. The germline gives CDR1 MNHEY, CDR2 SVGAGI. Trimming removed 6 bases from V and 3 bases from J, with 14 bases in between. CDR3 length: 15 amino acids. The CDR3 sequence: CASRKPGRDTGELFF. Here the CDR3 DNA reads TGTGCCAGCAGAAAGCCGGGTCGGGACACCGGGGAGCTGTTTTTT.

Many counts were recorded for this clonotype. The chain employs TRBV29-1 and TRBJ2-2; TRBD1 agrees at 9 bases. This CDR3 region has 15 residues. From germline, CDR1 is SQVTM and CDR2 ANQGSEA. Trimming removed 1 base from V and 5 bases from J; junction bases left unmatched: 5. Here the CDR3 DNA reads TGCAGCGTTGAAGCCACAGGGGGCCCGACCGGGGAGCTGTTTTTT. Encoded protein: CSVEATGGPTGELFF.

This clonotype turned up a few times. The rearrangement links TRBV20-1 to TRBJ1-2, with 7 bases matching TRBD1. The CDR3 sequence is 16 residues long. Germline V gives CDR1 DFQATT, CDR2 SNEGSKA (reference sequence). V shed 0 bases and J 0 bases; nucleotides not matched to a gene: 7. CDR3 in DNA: TGCAGTGCTAGAGAGGGACAGCGACCAACTAACTATGGCTACACCTTC. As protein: CSAREGQRPTNYGYTF.

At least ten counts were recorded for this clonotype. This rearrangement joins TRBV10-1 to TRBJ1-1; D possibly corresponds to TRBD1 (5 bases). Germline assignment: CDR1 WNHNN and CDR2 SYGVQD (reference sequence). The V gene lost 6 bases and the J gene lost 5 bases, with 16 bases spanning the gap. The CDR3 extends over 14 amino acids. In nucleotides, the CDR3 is TGCGCCAGCAGCGGGGGGAAAGGGAAGACTGAAGCTTTCTTT. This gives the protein CASSGGKGKTEAFF.

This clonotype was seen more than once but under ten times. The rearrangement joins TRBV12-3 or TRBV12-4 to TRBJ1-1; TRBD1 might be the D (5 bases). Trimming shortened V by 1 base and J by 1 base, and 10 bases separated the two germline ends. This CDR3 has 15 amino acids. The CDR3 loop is CASSLVATANTEAFF. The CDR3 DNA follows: TGTGCCAGCAGTTTAGTAGCGACAGCGAACACTGAAGCTTTCTTT.

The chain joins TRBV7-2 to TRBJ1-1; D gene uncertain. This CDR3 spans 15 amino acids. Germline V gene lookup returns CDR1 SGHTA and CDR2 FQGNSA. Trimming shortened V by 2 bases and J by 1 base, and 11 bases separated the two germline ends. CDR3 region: CASSLYHAANTEAFF. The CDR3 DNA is TGTGCCAGCAGCTTATACCACGCAGCGAACACTGAAGCTTTCTTT. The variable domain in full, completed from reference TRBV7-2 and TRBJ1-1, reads GAGVSQSPSNKVTEKGKDVELRCDPISGHTALYWYRQSLGQGLEFLIYFQGNSAPDKSGLPSDRFSAERTGGSVSTLTIQRTQQEDSAVYLCASSLYHAANTEAFFGQGTRLTVV.

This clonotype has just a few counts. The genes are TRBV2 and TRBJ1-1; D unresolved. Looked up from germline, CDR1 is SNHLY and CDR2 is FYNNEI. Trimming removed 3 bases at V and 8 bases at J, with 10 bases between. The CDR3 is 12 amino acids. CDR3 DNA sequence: TGTGCCAGCAGTGACGAGAGAAGGGAAGCTTTCTTT. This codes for CASSDERREAFF.

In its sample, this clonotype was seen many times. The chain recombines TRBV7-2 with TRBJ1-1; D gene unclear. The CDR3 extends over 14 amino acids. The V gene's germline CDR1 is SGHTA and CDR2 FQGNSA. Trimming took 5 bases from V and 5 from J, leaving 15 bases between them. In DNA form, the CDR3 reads TGTGCCAGCAGCCGCGGCACTGAAGAAACTGAAGCTTTCTTT. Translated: CASSRGTEETEAFF.

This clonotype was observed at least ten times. This CDR3 reads CSARPPGRRDEKLFF. In DNA, the CDR3 is TGCAGTGCTAGACCTCCGGGACGTCGGGATGAAAAACTGTTTTTT. The J gene is TRBJ1-4, the V gene TRBV20-1; TRBD1 might be the D (5 bases). V lost 2 bases to trimming and J lost 6 bases, with 16 bases between them. From germline, CDR1 is DFQATT and CDR2 SNEGSKA (reference sequence). The CDR3 covers 15 residues.

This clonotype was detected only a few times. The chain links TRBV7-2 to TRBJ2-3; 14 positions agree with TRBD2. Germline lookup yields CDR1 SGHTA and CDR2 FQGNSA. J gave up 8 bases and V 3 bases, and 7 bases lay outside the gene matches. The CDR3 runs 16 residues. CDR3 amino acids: CASSFGLAGGIGTQYF. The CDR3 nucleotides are TGTGCCAGCAGCTTCGGACTAGCGGGGGGTATTGGTACGCAGTATTTT.

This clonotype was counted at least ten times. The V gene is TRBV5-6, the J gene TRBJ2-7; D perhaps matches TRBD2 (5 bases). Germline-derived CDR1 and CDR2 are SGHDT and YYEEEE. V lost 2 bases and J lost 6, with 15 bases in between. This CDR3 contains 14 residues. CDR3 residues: CASSLLGIEGEQYF. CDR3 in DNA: TGTGCCAGCAGCTTATTGGGGATTGAGGGCGAGCAGTACTTC.

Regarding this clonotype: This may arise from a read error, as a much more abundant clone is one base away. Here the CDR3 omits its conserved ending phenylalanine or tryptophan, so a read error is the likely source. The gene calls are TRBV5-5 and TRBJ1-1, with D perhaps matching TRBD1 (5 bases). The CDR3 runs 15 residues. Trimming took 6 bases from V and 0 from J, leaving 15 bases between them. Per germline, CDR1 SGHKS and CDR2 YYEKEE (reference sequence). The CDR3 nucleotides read TGTGCCAGCACCTCTCGCGGGGCCATGAACACTGAAGCTTTCCTT. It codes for CASTSRGAMNTEAFL.

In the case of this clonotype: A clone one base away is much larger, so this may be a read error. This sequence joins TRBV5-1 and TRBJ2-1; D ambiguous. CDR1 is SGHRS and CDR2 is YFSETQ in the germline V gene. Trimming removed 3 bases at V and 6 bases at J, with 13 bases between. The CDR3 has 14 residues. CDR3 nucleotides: TGCGCCAGCAGCTCCGGCAACTGGGTCAATGAGCAGTTCTTC. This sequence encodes CASSSGNWVNEQFF. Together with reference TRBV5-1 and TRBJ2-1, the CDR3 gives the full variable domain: KAGVTQTPRYLIKTRGQQVTLSCSPISGHRSVSWYQQTPGQGLQFLFEYFSETQRNKGNFPGRFSGRQFSNSRSEMNVSTLELGDSALYLCASSSGNWVNEQFFGPGTRLTVL.

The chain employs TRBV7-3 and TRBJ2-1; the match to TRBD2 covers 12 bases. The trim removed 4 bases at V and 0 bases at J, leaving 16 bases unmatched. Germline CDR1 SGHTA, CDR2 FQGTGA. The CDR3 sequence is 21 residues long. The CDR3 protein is CASSSPQPLAGGHSSYNEQFF. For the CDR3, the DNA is TGTGCCAGCAGCTCCCCTCAGCCACTAGCGGGGGGCCATTCCTCCTACAATGAGCAGTTCTTC. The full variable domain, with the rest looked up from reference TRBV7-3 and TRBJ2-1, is GAGVSQTPSNKVTEKGKYVELRCDPISGHTALYWYRQSLGQGPEFLIYFQGTGAADDSGLPNDRFFAVRPEGSVSTLKIQRTERGDSAVYLCASSSPQPLAGGHSSYNEQFFGPGTRLTVL.

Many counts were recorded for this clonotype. For the CDR3, the DNA is TGCAGTGTGCAGATAAGGGAAAAACTGTTTTTT. Translation: CSVQIREKLFF. The V gene is TRBV20-1, the J gene TRBJ1-4; D remains unclear. V lost 7 bases, J lost 8 bases, and 11 bases lay in between. This CDR3 is 11 amino acids long. Germline CDR1 reads DFQATT; CDR2 reads SNEGSKA (reference sequence).

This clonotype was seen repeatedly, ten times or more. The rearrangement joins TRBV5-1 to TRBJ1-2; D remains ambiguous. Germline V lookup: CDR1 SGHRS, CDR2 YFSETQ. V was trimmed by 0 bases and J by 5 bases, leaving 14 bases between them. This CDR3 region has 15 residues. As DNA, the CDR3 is TGCGCCAGCAGCTTGGGCGGGCAGGAACTATATGGCTACACCTTC. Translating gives CASSLGGQELYGYTF.

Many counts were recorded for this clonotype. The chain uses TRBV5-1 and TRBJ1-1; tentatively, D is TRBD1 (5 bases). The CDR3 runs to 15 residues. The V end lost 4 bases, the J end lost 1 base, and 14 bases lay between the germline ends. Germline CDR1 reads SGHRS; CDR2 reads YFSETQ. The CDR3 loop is CASSSRGGANTEAFF. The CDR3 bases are TGCGCCAGCAGCAGCCGTGGGGGTGCGAACACTGAAGCTTTCTTT.

The CDR3 bases are TGTGCCATCAGTGAGTCCCTCCTGGACACCTCGGGGGGCTACACCTTC. As protein: CAISESLLDTSGGYTF. V gene TRBV10-3 combines with J gene TRBJ1-2; tentative D call: TRBD1 (5 bases). CDR1 is ENHRY and CDR2 is SYGVKD in the germline V gene. V gave up 0 bases and J gave up 8 bases, with 19 bases separating them. This CDR3 contains 16 residues.

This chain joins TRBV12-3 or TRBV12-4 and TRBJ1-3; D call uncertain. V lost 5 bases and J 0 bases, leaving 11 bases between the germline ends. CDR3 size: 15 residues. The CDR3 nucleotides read TGTGCCAGCAGTCCCTCTTGGGTCTCTGGAAACACCATATATTTT. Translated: CASSPSWVSGNTIYF.

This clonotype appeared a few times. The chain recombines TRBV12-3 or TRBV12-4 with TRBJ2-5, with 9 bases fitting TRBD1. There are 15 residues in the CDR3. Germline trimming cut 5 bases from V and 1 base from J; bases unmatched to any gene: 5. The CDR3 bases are TGTGCCAGCAGTCCTGCGACAGGGGGCCAAGAGACCCAGTACTTC. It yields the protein CASSPATGGQETQYF.

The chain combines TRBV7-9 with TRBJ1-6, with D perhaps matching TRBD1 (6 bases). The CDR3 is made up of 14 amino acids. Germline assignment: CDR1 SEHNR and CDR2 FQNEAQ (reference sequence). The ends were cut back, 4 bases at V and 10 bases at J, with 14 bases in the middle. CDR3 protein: CASSSVGGHSPLHF. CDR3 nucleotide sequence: TGTGCCAGCAGCTCAGTGGGGGGACACTCACCCCTCCACTTT.

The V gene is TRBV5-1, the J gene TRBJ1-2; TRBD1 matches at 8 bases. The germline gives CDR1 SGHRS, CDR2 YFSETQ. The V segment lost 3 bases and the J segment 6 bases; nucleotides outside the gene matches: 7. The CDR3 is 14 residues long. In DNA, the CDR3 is TGCGCCAGCAGCTCAGACAGGGGTGATGATGGCTACACCTTC. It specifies CASSSDRGDDGYTF. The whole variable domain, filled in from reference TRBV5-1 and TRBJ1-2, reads KAGVTQTPRYLIKTRGQQVTLSCSPISGHRSVSWYQQTPGQGLQFLFEYFSETQRNKGNFPGRFSGRQFSNSRSEMNVSTLELGDSALYLCASSSDRGDDGYTFGSGTRLTVV.

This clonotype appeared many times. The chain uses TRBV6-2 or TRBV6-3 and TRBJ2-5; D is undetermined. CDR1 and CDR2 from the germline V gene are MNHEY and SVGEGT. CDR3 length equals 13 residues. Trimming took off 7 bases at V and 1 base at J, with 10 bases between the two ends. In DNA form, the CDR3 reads TGTGCCAGCAAACTCCTGCTCCAAGAGACCCAGTACTTC. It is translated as CASKLLLQETQYF.